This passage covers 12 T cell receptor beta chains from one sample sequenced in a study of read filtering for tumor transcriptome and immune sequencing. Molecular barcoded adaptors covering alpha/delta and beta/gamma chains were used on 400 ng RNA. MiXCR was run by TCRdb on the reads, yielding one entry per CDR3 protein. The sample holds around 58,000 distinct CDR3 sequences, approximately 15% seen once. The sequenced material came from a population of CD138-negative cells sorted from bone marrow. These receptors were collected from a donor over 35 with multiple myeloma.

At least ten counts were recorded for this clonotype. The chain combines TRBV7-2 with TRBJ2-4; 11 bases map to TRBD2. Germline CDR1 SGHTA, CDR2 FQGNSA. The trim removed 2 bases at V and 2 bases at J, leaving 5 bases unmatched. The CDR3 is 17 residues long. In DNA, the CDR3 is TGTGCCAGCAGCTTACTAGCGGGAGGTGTAACCAAAAACATTCAGTACTTC. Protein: CASSLLAGGVTKNIQYF.

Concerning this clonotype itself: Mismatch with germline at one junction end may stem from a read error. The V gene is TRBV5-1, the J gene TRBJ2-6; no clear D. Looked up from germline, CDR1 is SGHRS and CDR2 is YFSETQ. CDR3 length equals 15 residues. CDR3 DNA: TGTGCCAGCAGCTTGGTTTTCTCTGGGGCCAACGTCCTGACTTTC. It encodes CASSLVFSGANVLTF.

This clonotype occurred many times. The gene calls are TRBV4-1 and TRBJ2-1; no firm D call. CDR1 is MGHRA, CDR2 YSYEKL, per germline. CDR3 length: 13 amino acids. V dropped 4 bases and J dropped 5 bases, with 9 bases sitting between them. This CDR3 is CASSPGRNNEQFF. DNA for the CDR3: TGCGCCAGCAGCCCTGGCCGAAACAATGAGCAGTTCTTC.

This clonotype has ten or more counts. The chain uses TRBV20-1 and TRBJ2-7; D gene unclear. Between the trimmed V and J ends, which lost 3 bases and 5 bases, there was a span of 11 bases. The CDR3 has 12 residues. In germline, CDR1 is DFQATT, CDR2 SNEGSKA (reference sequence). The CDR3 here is CSASEIRNEQYF. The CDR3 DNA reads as TGCAGTGCTAGTGAGATACGCAACGAGCAGTACTTC.

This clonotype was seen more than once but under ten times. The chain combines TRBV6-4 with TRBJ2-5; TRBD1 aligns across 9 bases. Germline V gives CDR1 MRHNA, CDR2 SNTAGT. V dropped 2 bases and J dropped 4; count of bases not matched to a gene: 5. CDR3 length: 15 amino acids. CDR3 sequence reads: CASSDVQGALETQYF. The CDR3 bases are TGTGCCAGCAGTGACGTACAGGGGGCCTTAGAGACCCAGTACTTC.

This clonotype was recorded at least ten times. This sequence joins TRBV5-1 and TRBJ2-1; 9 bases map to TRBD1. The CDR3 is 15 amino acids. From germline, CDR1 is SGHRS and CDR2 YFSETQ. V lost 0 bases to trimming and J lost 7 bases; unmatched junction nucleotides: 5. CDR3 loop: CASSLVLGQGNEQFF. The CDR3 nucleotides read TGCGCCAGCAGCTTGGTTCTTGGACAGGGGAATGAGCAGTTCTTC.

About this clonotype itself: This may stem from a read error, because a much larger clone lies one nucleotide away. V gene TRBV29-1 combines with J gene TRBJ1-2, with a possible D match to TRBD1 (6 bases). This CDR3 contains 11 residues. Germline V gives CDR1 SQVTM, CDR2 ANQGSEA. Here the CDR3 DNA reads TGCAGCGTTGTAGGACAGTATGGCTGCACCTTC. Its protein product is CSVVGQYGCTF.

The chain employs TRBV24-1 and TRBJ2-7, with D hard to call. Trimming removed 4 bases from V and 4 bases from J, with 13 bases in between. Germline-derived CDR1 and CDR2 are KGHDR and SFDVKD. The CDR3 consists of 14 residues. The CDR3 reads CATSENRPPYEQYF. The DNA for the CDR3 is TGTGCCACCAGTGAGAATAGGCCGCCTTACGAGCAGTACTTC.

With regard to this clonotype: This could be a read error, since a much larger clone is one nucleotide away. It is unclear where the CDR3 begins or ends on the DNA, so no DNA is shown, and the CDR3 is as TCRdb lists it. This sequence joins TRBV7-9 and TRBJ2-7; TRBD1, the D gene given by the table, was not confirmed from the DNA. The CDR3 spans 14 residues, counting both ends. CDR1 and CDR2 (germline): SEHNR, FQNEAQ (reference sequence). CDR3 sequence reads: CASSFGTGSYEQHF.

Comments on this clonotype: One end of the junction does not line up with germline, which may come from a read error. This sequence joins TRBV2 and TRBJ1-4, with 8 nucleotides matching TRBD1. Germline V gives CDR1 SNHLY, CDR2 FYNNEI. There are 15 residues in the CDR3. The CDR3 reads CASSKTGDLNEKLVF. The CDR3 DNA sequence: TGCGCCAGCAGCAAGACAGGGGACTTGAACGAAAAACTGGTTTTT.

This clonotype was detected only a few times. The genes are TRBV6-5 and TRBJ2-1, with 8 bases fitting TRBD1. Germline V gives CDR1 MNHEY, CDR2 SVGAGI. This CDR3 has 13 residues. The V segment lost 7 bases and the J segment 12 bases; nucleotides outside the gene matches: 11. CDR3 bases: TGTGCCAGCAACCCAGGACAGGGTCTGAGGCAGTTCTTC. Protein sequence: CASNPGQGLRQFF.

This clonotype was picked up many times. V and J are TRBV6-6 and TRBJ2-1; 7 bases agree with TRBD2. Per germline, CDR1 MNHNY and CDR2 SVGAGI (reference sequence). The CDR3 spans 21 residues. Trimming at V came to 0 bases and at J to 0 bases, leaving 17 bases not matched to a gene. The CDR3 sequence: CASSYSSRAGEKGSSYNEQFF. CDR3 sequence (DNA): TGTGCCAGCAGTTACTCCTCGCGCGCGGGAGAAAAAGGGAGCTCCTACAATGAGCAGTTCTTC.